Listed here are 15 T cell receptor beta chains from one sample, sequenced in a study of T cell responses to AZD1222 COVID-19 vaccine. Generated by immunoSEQ multiplex PCR, the TCRdb table keeps only in-frame clones and is missing some. Among approximately 80,000 clones, 90% were seen once, and the ten largest hold about 3%. Sequences were derived from peripheral blood, sampled 28 days after the second AZD1222 dose. Receptors were obtained from an adult who received the AZD1222 COVID-19 vaccine.

This clone was recorded once. The J gene is TRBJ2-2, the V gene TRBV5-1; 7 bases agree with TRBD2. From germline, CDR1 is SGHRS and CDR2 YFSETQ. CDR3 length equals 15 residues. With 3 bases clipped from V and 3 bases from J, the junction kept 5 bases outside the gene matches. CDR3 sequence: CASSSRGLDTGELFF. CDR3 DNA sequence: TGCGCCAGCAGCTCGCGGGGGTTGGACACCGGGGAGCTGTTTTTT.

The chain carries TRBV29-1 and TRBJ1-2, with D perhaps TRBD1 (5 bases). Per germline, CDR1 SQVTM and CDR2 ANQGSEA. Trimming removed 2 bases from V and 4 bases from J, with 8 bases in between. This CDR3 region has 12 residues. As DNA, the CDR3 is TGCAGCGTTGAAATTGGGGGCTATGGCTACACCTTC. It is translated as CSVEIGGYGYTF. Full variable domain (remainder filled in from reference TRBV29-1 and TRBJ1-2): SAVISQKPSRDICQRGTSLTIQCQVDSQVTMMFWYRQQPGQSLTLIATANQGSEATYESGFVIDKFPISRPNLTFSTLTVSNMSPEDSSIYLCSVEIGGYGYTFGSGTRLTVV.

The J gene is TRBJ2-7, the V gene TRBV27, with 9 bases aligning to TRBD2. The CDR3 has 15 residues. Trimming removed 6 bases from V and 1 base from J; junction bases left unmatched: 7. Germline V gene lookup returns CDR1 MNHEY and CDR2 SMNVEV (reference sequence). Written as DNA, the CDR3 is TGTGCCAGCAGCGTACTTAGCGGGGGTTCCTACGAGCAGTACTTC. Protein product: CASSVLSGGSYEQYF.

The chain joins TRBV11-3 to TRBJ2-6; 9 positions agree with TRBD1. CDR1 is SGHNT and CDR2 is YENEEA in the germline V gene. This CDR3 has 20 residues. Trimming removed 5 bases from V and 0 bases from J; junction bases left unmatched: 14. The CDR3 DNA reads as TGTGCCAGCAGCCCCCGTTGGGGACAGGGAGTCGGCTCTGGGGCCAACGTCCTGACTTTC. It encodes CASSPRWGQGVGSGANVLTF.

The chain couples TRBV10-3 to TRBJ2-7; D is uncertain. V was shortened by 1 base and J by 6 bases, with 13 bases between the two germline ends. Germline V gene lookup returns CDR1 ENHRY and CDR2 SYGVKD. CDR3 length: 14 residues. The CDR3 loop reads CAISEFSQTGEQYF. The CDR3 DNA reads as TGTGCCATCAGTGAGTTTTCCCAGACGGGCGAGCAGTACTTC.

The V and J genes are TRBV2 and TRBJ1-4; the D gene is possibly TRBD1 (6 bases). The CDR3 loop spans 14 amino acids. Germline lookup yields CDR1 SNHLY and CDR2 FYNNEI. V was trimmed by 6 bases and J by 6 bases, leaving 14 bases between them. Here the CDR3 reads CASSQQGIDEKLFF. The CDR3, as DNA: TGTGCCAGCAGCCAGCAGGGGATTGATGAAAAACTGTTTTTT.

This clone has only one observation. The chain links TRBV27 to TRBJ1-5; perhaps TRBD1 as D (5 bases). This CDR3 spans 15 amino acids. V lost 4 bases and J lost 0, with 10 bases in between. The germline V gene encodes CDR1 MNHEY and CDR2 SMNVEV (reference sequence). The CDR3 loop is CASSSGTHSNQPQHF. The DNA for the CDR3 is TGTGCCAGCAGTTCCGGGACTCATAGCAATCAGCCCCAGCATTTT.

This clone was recorded once. This rearrangement joins TRBV28 to TRBJ2-7, with unresolved D. Trimming left V 6 bases short and J 3 bases short, with 6 bases between. CDR1 is MDHEN, CDR2 SYDVKM, per germline. The CDR3 runs 11 residues. DNA for the CDR3: TGTGCCAGCAGGCTTAACTACGAGCAGTACTTC. Its protein product is CASRLNYEQYF.

The chain links TRBV5-1 to TRBJ1-1, with D hard to call. With 7 bases removed from V and 4 bases from J, the gap between germline ends came to 11 bases. The CDR3 extends over 12 amino acids. CDR1 is SGHRS, CDR2 YFSETQ, per germline. CDR3 loop: CASRRSLTEAFF. In nucleotides, the CDR3 is TGCGCCAGCCGACGGAGTCTCACTGAAGCTTTCTTT.

The chain couples TRBV10-3 to TRBJ1-4, with TRBD1 matching over 8 bases. The germline V gene encodes CDR1 ENHRY and CDR2 SYGVKD. V shed 8 bases and J 9 bases; nucleotides not matched to a gene: 5. The CDR3 has 12 residues. CDR3 in amino acids: CAIGQGGQKLFF. CDR3 nucleotide sequence: TGTGCCATCGGACAGGGCGGGCAAAAACTGTTTTTT.

This clone was seen once. The chain couples TRBV5-5 to TRBJ2-2; the D is unclear. Trimming pared 0 bases from V and 1 base from J, leaving 10 bases between. CDR1 is SGHKS and CDR2 is YYEKEE in the germline V gene (reference sequence). The CDR3 covers 16 residues. The CDR3 region is CASSLEVGRNTGELFF. The DNA for the CDR3 is TGTGCCAGCAGCTTGGAGGTTGGCAGGAACACCGGGGAGCTGTTTTTT.

The V call is TRBV6-5, the J call TRBJ2-5, with TRBD2 matching over 13 bases. Germline trimming cut 8 bases from V and 5 bases from J; bases unmatched to any gene: 8. This CDR3 has 15 residues. Germline V gene sequence: CDR1 MNHEY, CDR2 SVGAGI. CDR3 nucleotides: TGTGCCAGCCCCCGGACTAGCGGGGGATGGGAGACCCAGTACTTC. This encodes CASPRTSGGWETQYF.

The chain is built from TRBV30 and TRBJ2-1; D call uncertain. Germline CDR1 is GTSNPN and CDR2 is SVGIG (reference sequence). V lost 4 bases and J lost 3, with 16 bases in between. The CDR3 runs 15 residues. The CDR3 sequence: CAWNLFTGSYNEQFF. Written as DNA, the CDR3 is TGTGCCTGGAACCTATTCACGGGTAGCTACAATGAGCAGTTCTTC.

This sequence joins TRBV11-3 and TRBJ1-3, with 7 bases fitting TRBD1. V lost 6 bases and J lost 0; bases outside the gene matches: 8. CDR3 length: 16 residues. The germline gives CDR1 SGHNT, CDR2 YENEEA. The CDR3 DNA reads as TGTGCCAGCAGACAAAGGCAGGGGGACTCTGGAAACACCATATATTTT. Translating gives CASRQRQGDSGNTIYF.

The chain is built from TRBV29-1 and TRBJ1-1; the D gene is possibly TRBD1 (5 bases). The CDR3 is made up of 14 amino acids. Trimming removed 2 bases from V and 0 bases from J, with 10 bases in between. Germline V CDR1 and CDR2: SQVTM, ANQGSEA. Written as DNA, the CDR3 is TGCAGCGTTGAACAGGACAACATGAACACTGAAGCTTTCTTT. Its protein product is CSVEQDNMNTEAFF.